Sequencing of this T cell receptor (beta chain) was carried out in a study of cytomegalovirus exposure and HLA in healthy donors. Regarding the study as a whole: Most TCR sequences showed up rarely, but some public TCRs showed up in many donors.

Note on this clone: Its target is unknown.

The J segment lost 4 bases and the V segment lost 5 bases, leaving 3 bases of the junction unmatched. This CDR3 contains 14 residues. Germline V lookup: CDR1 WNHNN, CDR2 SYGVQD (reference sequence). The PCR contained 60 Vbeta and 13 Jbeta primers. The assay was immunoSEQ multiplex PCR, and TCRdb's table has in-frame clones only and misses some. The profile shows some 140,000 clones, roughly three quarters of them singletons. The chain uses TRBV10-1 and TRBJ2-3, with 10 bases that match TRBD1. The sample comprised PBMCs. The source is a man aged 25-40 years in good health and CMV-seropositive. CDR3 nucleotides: TGCGCCAGCAGTAACGGACAGGGGGCAGATACGCAGTATTTT. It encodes CASSNGQGADTQYF.